The T cell receptor beta chain described here comes from a study of blood T cell repertoires in COVID-19. About the study: Samples taken during acute and convalescent COVID-19 were collected in the United States, Italy and Spain. T cells, B-cell-depleted T cells, or PBMCs provided the cDNA or gDNA that served as material.

Notes on this clone: Other DNA sequences in the sample encode the same CDR3.

The CDR3 is made up of 14 amino acids. The V end lost 3 bases, the J end lost 1 base, and 11 bases lay between the germline ends. Germline assignment: CDR1 SGDLS and CDR2 YYNGEE. In the original workflow: How many nucleated cells were present was estimated from reference gene primer amplification. TCRdb keeps only in-frame clones here, not all; method: immunoSEQ multiplex PCR. V and J calls plus clone size are reproduced from that table; the DNA served to infer D and trimming. The sample lists about 490,000 clones, 70% to 90% occurring once. The receptor was isolated from a human donor in a cohort sampled during active COVID-19. V gene TRBV9 combines with J gene TRBJ2-7; possibly TRBD1 for D (6 bases). Specimen: peripheral blood. This chain's CDR3 is CASSATGNSYEQYF. The CDR3 DNA reads TGTGCCAGCAGCGCAACAGGGAATTCCTACGAGCAGTACTTC.